This section outlines one T cell receptor (beta chain) sequence together with its context. V lost 4 bases, J lost 1 base, and 7 bases lay in between. The germline gives CDR1 MNHEY, CDR2 SMNVEV (reference sequence). CDR3 length equals 14 residues. Clones were sequenced by immunoSEQ multiplex PCR, and TCRdb holds only the in-frame ones, with some missing. The table includes around 130,000 clones, about 92% detected once. This entry belongs to a study of control samples from healthy donors and cancer patients. The chain recombines TRBV27 with TRBJ2-2; D is perhaps TRBD1 (5 bases). This sequence originates from a man aged 50-60 years with head and neck cancer. Sequenced: PBMCs. The CDR3, as DNA: TGTGCCAGCAGTTACGACAGGAACACCGGGGAGCTGTTTTTT. This encodes CASSYDRNTGELFF.